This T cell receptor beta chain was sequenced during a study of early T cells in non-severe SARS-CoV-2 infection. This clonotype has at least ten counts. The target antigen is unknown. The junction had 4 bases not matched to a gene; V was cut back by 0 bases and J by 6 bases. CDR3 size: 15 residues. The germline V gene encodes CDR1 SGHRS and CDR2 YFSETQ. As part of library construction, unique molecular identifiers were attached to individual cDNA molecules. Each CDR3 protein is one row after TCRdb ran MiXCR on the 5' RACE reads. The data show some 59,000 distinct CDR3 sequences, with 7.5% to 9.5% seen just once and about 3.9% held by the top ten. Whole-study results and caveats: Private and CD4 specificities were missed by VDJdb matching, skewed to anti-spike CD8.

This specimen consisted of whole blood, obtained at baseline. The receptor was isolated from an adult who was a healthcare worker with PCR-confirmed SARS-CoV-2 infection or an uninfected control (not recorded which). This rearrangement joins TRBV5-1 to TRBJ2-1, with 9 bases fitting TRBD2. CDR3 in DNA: TGCGCCAGCAGCTTGGCAGCTAGCGGGATCAATGAGCAGTTCTTC. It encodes CASSLAASGINEQFF.